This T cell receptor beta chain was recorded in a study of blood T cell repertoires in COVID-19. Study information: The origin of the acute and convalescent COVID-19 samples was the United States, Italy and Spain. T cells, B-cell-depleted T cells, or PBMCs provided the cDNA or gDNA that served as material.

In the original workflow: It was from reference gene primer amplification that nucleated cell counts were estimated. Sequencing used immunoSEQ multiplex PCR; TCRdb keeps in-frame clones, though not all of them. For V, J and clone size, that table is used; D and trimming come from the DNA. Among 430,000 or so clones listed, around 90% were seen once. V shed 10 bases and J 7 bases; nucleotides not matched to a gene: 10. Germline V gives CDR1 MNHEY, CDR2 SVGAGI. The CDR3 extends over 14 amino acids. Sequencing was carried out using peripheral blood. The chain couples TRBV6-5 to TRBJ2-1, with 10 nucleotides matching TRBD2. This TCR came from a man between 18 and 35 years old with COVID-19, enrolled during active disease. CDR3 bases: TGTGCCATCGAGTTTAGCGGGGGGTTTAATGAGCAGTTCTTC. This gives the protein CAIEFSGGFNEQFF.